These 17 T cell receptor beta chains share one sample of origin, sequenced in a study of T-cell memory formation after mild COVID-19. TCRdb fed the 5' RACE reads into MiXCR, producing one record per CDR3 protein. The data show 110,000 to 150,000 distinct CDR3 sequences, around 14% seen once. What was sequenced was PBMCs or a T cell subset sorted from them (not recorded which). The origin of the receptors is an adult woman who had mild COVID-19 (a few samples of this study predate the infection). Cell type and time point are not known.

There are a few counts of this clonotype. The chain has TRBV7-9 and TRBJ2-3, with 9 bases identical to TRBD2. Germline CDR1 and CDR2: SEHNR and FQNEAQ (reference sequence). The V and J ends lost 3 bases and 0 bases, in that order; junction bases with no gene match: 4. This CDR3 is 16 amino acids long. This CDR3 is CASSFRTSESTDTQYF. The CDR3 nucleotides are TGTGCCAGCAGCTTCAGGACTAGCGAGAGCACAGATACGCAGTATTTT.

This clonotype has a handful of counts. This sequence joins TRBV15 and TRBJ1-4; tentatively, D is TRBD1 (6 bases). The germline V and J ends were trimmed by 5 bases and 5 bases, with 18 bases remaining between them. This CDR3 has 16 amino acids. CDR1 is LNHNV and CDR2 is YYDKDF in the germline V gene (reference sequence). CDR3: CATSGAGRGPNEKLFF. The DNA for the CDR3 is TGTGCCACCAGCGGGGCGGGCAGGGGTCCGAATGAAAAACTGTTTTTT.

The chain has TRBV20-1 and TRBJ2-7; the match to TRBD1 covers 8 bases. The CDR3 is 17 residues long. V dropped 0 bases and J dropped 0; count of bases not matched to a gene: 10. Germline loops: CDR1 DFQATT, CDR2 SNEGSKA (reference sequence). CDR3 region: CSARDLLTGGSSYEQYF. The CDR3 DNA follows: TGCAGTGCTAGAGACCTTCTTACAGGGGGAAGCTCCTACGAGCAGTACTTC.

The chain employs TRBV7-9 and TRBJ2-1; 12 bases match TRBD2. V dropped 4 bases and J dropped 7; count of bases not matched to a gene: 8. This CDR3 has 16 amino acids. The germline V gene encodes CDR1 SEHNR and CDR2 FQNEAQ (reference sequence). CDR3 nucleotides: TGTGCCAGCAGCTCTATTACCGGACTAGCGGGGAATGAGCAGTTCTTC. Amino acids: CASSSITGLAGNEQFF.

This chain uses TRBV5-4 with TRBJ2-7; D is unresolved. Trimming left V 0 bases short and J 3 bases short, with 22 bases between. The CDR3 consists of 18 residues. The germline V gene encodes CDR1 SGHNT and CDR2 YYREEE (reference sequence). In DNA form, the CDR3 reads TGTGCCAGCAGCTTGGCGGCGAAGAGGTCGGTGGCACTCTACGAGCAGTACTTC. Encoded protein: CASSLAAKRSVALYEQYF.

The table lists this clonotype with a few counts. The chain carries TRBV9 and TRBJ2-7; 9 nucleotides match TRBD2. V was pared by 0 bases and J by 2 bases, with 3 bases of the junction left unmatched. The germline V gene has CDR1 SGDLS and CDR2 YYNGEE. The CDR3 is 15 amino acids. This chain's CDR3 is CASSVEASGAYEQYF. CDR3 sequence (DNA): TGTGCCAGCAGCGTAGAGGCTAGCGGGGCCTACGAGCAGTACTTC.

This clonotype was observed a few times. This rearrangement joins TRBV7-6 to TRBJ2-7; 9 positions agree with TRBD2. CDR1 is SGHVS and CDR2 is FNYEAQ in the germline V gene. The V and J ends lost 5 bases and 4 bases, in that order; junction bases with no gene match: 12. The CDR3 is 16 amino acids. This CDR3 is CASSTLAGSLSYEQYF. Written as DNA, the CDR3 is TGTGCCAGCAGCACTCTAGCGGGGAGCCTCTCTTACGAGCAGTACTTC.

This clonotype turned up a few times. The V and J genes are TRBV12-3 or TRBV12-4 and TRBJ1-4; D gene ambiguous. V lost 10 bases to trimming and J lost 3 bases, with 12 bases between them. The CDR3 is 13 amino acids. CDR3 sequence: CATTDGANEKLFF. CDR3 coding DNA: TGTGCCACCACCGACGGAGCTAATGAAAAACTGTTTTTT.

The chain recombines TRBV29-1 with TRBJ2-1, with D uncertain. The CDR3 covers 12 residues. Germline-derived CDR1 and CDR2 are SQVTM and ANQGSEA. V lost 3 bases to trimming and J lost 13 bases, with 16 bases between them. DNA for the CDR3: TGCAGCGTTGAGGTTCCGGTGGTATCACAGTTCTTC. The encoded protein is CSVEVPVVSQFF.

This clonotype has at least ten counts. The chain employs TRBV20-1 and TRBJ2-7, with 10 bases matching TRBD2. J lost 6 bases, V lost 5 bases, and 10 bases had no gene match. The CDR3 runs 14 residues. The germline V gene encodes CDR1 DFQATT and CDR2 SNEGSKA (reference sequence). The CDR3 DNA sequence: TGCAGTGCTCAAAGCGGGAGGGACTACGGCGAGCAGTACTTC. Residues: CSAQSGRDYGEQYF.

V usage is TRBV15 and J usage is TRBJ2-3; D may be TRBD1 (7 bases). This CDR3 spans 14 amino acids. CDR1 LNHNV and CDR2 YYDKDF come from the germline V gene (reference sequence). V was trimmed by 8 bases and J by 0 bases, leaving 12 bases between them. This CDR3 reads CATEEGASTDTQYF. The CDR3 nucleotides are TGTGCCACCGAGGAGGGGGCGAGCACAGATACGCAGTATTTT.

This clonotype was seen a few times. V usage is TRBV7-9 and J usage is TRBJ2-7; 11 bases map to TRBD2. The CDR3 sequence is 14 residues long. The V gene end was trimmed by 6 bases and the J gene end by 5 bases; junction bases not matched to a gene: 6. Per germline, CDR1 SEHNR and CDR2 FQNEAQ (reference sequence). In DNA form, the CDR3 reads TGTGCCAGCAGTCATAGCGGGAGGGCCCACGAGCAGTACTTC. Translation: CASSHSGRAHEQYF.

This clonotype was recorded a few times. The genes are TRBV27 and TRBJ2-1; D might be TRBD1 or TRBD2, each matching 5 bases. Deletions cut 3 bases from V and 13 bases from J, with 10 bases between. The CDR3 spans 11 residues. The germline gives CDR1 MNHEY, CDR2 SMNVEV (reference sequence). CDR3 coding DNA: TGTGCCAGCAGTTTTGGGGGTGATCAGTTCTTC. It yields the protein CASSFGGDQFF.

This clonotype has only a few counts. Here the CDR3 DNA reads TGTGCCACCGTCTGGGGGGAAAGAAATGAGCAGTTCTTC. This codes for CATVWGERNEQFF. V gene TRBV7-9 combines with J gene TRBJ2-1, with D possibly TRBD2 on 6 matching bases. V lost 10 bases, J lost 7 bases, and 17 bases lay in between. Germline V gives CDR1 SEHNR, CDR2 FQNEAQ (reference sequence). This CDR3 is 13 amino acids long. Full variable domain (outside the CDR3, taken from reference TRBV7-9 and TRBJ2-1): DTGVSQNPRHKITKRGQNVTFRCDPISEHNRLYWYRQTLGQGPEFLTYFQNEAQLEKSRLLSDRFSAERPKGSFSTLEIQRTEQGDSAMYLCATVWGERNEQFFGPGTRLTVL.

This clonotype has only a few counts. As DNA, the CDR3 is TGCGCCAGCAGCTTGTTTCAGGGGACGAACACTGAAGCTTTCTTT. It encodes CASSLFQGTNTEAFF. The gene calls are TRBV5-1 and TRBJ1-1, with D possibly matching TRBD1 (6 bases). The CDR3 has 15 amino acids. V was trimmed by 1 base and J by 1 base, leaving 11 bases between them. The germline CDR1 and CDR2 sequences are SGHRS and YFSETQ. The full variable domain, in which reference TRBV5-1 and TRBJ1-1 provide the parts outside the CDR3, is KAGVTQTPRYLIKTRGQQVTLSCSPISGHRSVSWYQQTPGQGLQFLFEYFSETQRNKGNFPGRFSGRQFSNSRSEMNVSTLELGDSALYLCASSLFQGTNTEAFFGQGTRLTVV.

This clonotype occurred many times. The chain combines TRBV4-1 with TRBJ2-1; D uncertain. V shed 4 bases and J shed 9 bases, with 25 bases lying between them. The CDR3 sequence is 17 residues long. Germline CDR1 reads MGHRA; CDR2 reads YSYEKL. CDR3 loop: CASSPINPSVAVSEQFF. The CDR3 DNA reads as TGCGCCAGCAGCCCCATTAACCCCTCCGTCGCTGTAAGTGAGCAGTTCTTC.

This clonotype was seen a handful of times. The chain employs TRBV12-3 or TRBV12-4 and TRBJ2-5, with 8 bases aligning to TRBD1. The CDR3 has 15 amino acids. V lost 6 bases to trimming and J lost 5 bases; unmatched junction nucleotides: 11. In nucleotides, the CDR3 is TGTGCCAGCAGGCCGGGTCCAGGGGGCGCCGAGACCCAGTACTTC. Residues: CASRPGPGGAETQYF.